This T cell receptor beta chain was observed in a study of regulatory T cells in long-lasting Graves disease. Researchers made TCR beta libraries by using iRepertoire HTBI primers and running Arm-PCR on CDR3 regions. Authors' data handling: The identification of 62 TRBV and around 15 TRBJ segments was made across samples. TCRdb recomputed calls from the multiplex PCR reads with MiXCR, one row per CDR3 protein. For this entry, the V and J calls and clone size follow TCRdb and not the study's own pipeline. The sample includes 700,000 or so distinct CDR3 sequences, about 32% of them seen just once. Time point specified: persistent/refractory GD, antithyroid drugs over 5 years with positive TRAb. PBMCs were the source of the RNA used for TCR sequencing. Under American Thyroid Association guidelines, Graves' disease was diagnosed. EDTA tubes received approximately 9.8 milliliters of drawn peripheral blood.

This CDR3 has 11 residues. The V gene's germline CDR1 is SQVTM and CDR2 ANQGSEA. V lost 4 bases to trimming and J lost 8 bases, with 8 bases between them. The origin of this receptor is a female donor with Graves disease. The source material was peripheral blood mononuclear cells (PBMCs), sampled when the disease was refractory, from a patient treated with antithyroid drugs. J is TRBJ1-4 and V is TRBV29-1; weak D call: TRBD1 (6 bases). The CDR3 DNA is TGCAGCGTTGGGACAGCGGAAAAACTGTTTTTT. Protein: CSVGTAEKLFF.